This T cell receptor (beta chain) derives from a study of CD8+CD57+ T cells in acquired aplastic anemia. Study context: Sorted CD4+ plus CD8+ cells gave DNA averaging about 3.2 ug. Findings and caveats of the study: The study found no significant CD8+ Simpson's diversity difference between patients and controls. Between patients and controls, around 27 CD8+ CDR3 sequences were found in common.

V dropped 2 bases and J dropped 4 bases, with 3 bases sitting between them. This CDR3 has 12 amino acids. CDR1 and CDR2 (germline): MNHNY, SVGAGI (reference sequence). Remarks on this clonotype: Its antigen is undetermined.

Whoever was chosen for sequencing had shown CD8+CD57+ cell expansion by flow cytometry. Acquired aplastic anemia of severe grade affected all patients. According to the study, genomic DNA was the template for TCR beta VDJ and CDR3 profiling. TCRdb passed the reads through MiXCR, listing each CDR3 protein once. The sample consists of over 150,000 distinct CDR3 sequences, 63% of them appearing once. The sequencing input was sorted CD4+, CD8+, or CD8+CD57+ T cells (not recorded which) from PBMCs. The chain carries TRBV6-6 and TRBJ1-5; D call uncertain. The TCR was taken from a human donor with aplastic anemia. DNA for the CDR3: TGTGCCAGCAGTTACGTGAATCAGCCCCAGCATTTT. This codes for CASSYVNQPQHF.